The following is a T cell receptor beta chain sequence with its context. The antigen is unknown. V lost 2 bases to trimming and J lost 11 bases, with 10 bases between them. Germline V gene data show CDR1 as LNHDA and CDR2 as SQIVND (reference sequence). This CDR3 contains 12 residues. The data were taken from a study of shared clonotypes between healthy human individuals. Sequencing was performed with immunoSEQ multiplex PCR; in TCRdb, only in-frame clones are kept and a portion is missing. The table shows some 900,000 clones, with 60% to 85% occurring only once. Regarding the study as a whole: On the whole, naive subsets had larger estimated richness than memory subsets had.

The TCR originated in a man aged 18-30 years in good health. The chain links TRBV19 to TRBJ1-3; D is ambiguous. The sequenced sample consisted of memory CD4+ T cells sorted from blood. Regarding subset: CD45RA-negative fraction. The CDR3 sequence is CASSIIGGPIYF. CDR3 DNA sequence: TGTGCCAGTAGTATAATCGGCGGGCCCATATATTTT.